The 27 T cell receptor beta chains below were found in one sample sequenced in a study of blood T cell dynamics during melanoma immunotherapy. Generated by immunoSEQ multiplex PCR, the TCRdb table keeps only in-frame clones and is missing some. The repertoire holds 9,900 or so clones, around 86% seen once, with around a tenth in the top ten. The time point: pre-treatment baseline. The material sequenced was blood, taken from a patient treated with checkpoint blockade. These receptors were obtained from a human donor with melanoma.

This clone appeared a few times. The chain carries TRBV19 and TRBJ1-6; D is ambiguous. V lost 0 bases to trimming and J lost 7 bases, with 7 bases between them. The germline CDR1 and CDR2 sequences are LNHDA and SQIVND (reference sequence). This CDR3 comprises 14 residues. The CDR3 DNA is TGTGCCAGTAGTATAGATTCGTCGAATTCACCCCTCCACTTT. This gives the protein CASSIDSSNSPLHF.

The chain carries TRBV5-1 and TRBJ2-5, with D unresolved. V dropped 0 bases and J dropped 2 bases, with 11 bases sitting between them. CDR1 is SGHRS and CDR2 is YFSETQ in the germline V gene. The length of the CDR3 is 15 residues. In DNA, the CDR3 is TGCGCCAGCAGCTTGGCCAGGAGCAGTCAAGAGACCCAGTACTTC. Amino acid sequence: CASSLARSSQETQYF.

The chain joins TRBV4-1 to TRBJ2-5, with D possibly TRBD2 on 5 matching bases. The V gene lost 4 bases and the J gene lost 5 bases, with 11 bases spanning the gap. The germline V gene encodes CDR1 MGHRA and CDR2 YSYEKL. The CDR3 totals 13 residues. In DNA, the CDR3 is TGCGCCAGCAGCCTTCTTAGAGGGGAGACCCAGTACTTC. Its protein product is CASSLLRGETQYF.

The chain links TRBV7-8 to TRBJ1-2; no definite D call. Germline CDR1 is SGHVS and CDR2 is FQNEAQ. V was cut by 5 bases and J by 5 bases, with 9 bases left in between. The CDR3 is made up of 12 amino acids. In nucleotides, the CDR3 is TGTGCCAGCAGCGGGTTTGCATATGGCTACACCTTC. Translation: CASSGFAYGYTF.

This clone occurred once. The chain links TRBV7-6 to TRBJ2-7, with D perhaps TRBD1 or TRBD2 (6 bases each). The V end was cut by 5 bases, the J end by 6 bases, with 11 bases between. Germline lookup yields CDR1 SGHVS and CDR2 FNYEAQ. The CDR3 covers 12 residues. The CDR3: CASSRGETEQYF. For the CDR3, the DNA is TGTGCCAGCAGCAGGGGGGAGACCGAGCAGTACTTC.

The rearrangement joins TRBV5-1 to TRBJ1-1; no definite D call. From germline, CDR1 is SGHRS and CDR2 YFSETQ. V was clipped by 4 bases and J by 2 bases, with 15 bases between them. The length of the CDR3 is 15 residues. The CDR3 region has the DNA TGCGCCAGCAGCCGTGATTGGGCGGGTAACACTGAAGCTTTCTTT. Its translation: CASSRDWAGNTEAFF. Using reference TRBV5-1 and TRBJ1-1 for the parts outside the CDR3, the full variable domain is KAGVTQTPRYLIKTRGQQVTLSCSPISGHRSVSWYQQTPGQGLQFLFEYFSETQRNKGNFPGRFSGRQFSNSRSEMNVSTLELGDSALYLCASSRDWAGNTEAFFGQGTRLTVV.

The chain is built from TRBV6-6 and TRBJ1-4; D call uncertain. CDR3 size: 12 residues. Trimming took off 1 base at V and 8 bases at J, with 5 bases between the two ends. Per the germline V gene, CDR1 is MNHNY and CDR2 is SVGAGI (reference sequence). In nucleotides, the CDR3 is TGTGCCAGCAGTTACTTACGGGAAAAACTGTTTTTT. Its protein product is CASSYLREKLFF.

This chain links TRBV9 with TRBJ2-5; D gene ambiguous. The germline V gene has CDR1 SGDLS and CDR2 YYNGEE. CDR3 length: 13 amino acids. The V end was cut by 0 bases, the J end by 5 bases, with 8 bases between. CDR3 in amino acids: CASSVDFQETQYF. Here the CDR3 DNA reads TGTGCCAGCAGCGTAGACTTCCAGGAGACCCAGTACTTC.

This clone was seen just once. The V gene is TRBV28, the J gene TRBJ1-2, with D maybe TRBD1 (5 bases). V was cut by 6 bases and J by 3 bases, with 23 bases left in between. Per germline, CDR1 MDHEN and CDR2 SYDVKM. This CDR3 is built from 17 residues. The CDR3 reads CASRLTPFRDPHYGYTF. CDR3 nucleotides: TGTGCCAGCAGACTCACGCCTTTTCGGGACCCCCACTATGGCTACACCTTC.

Worth noting for this clone: This sample includes further DNA sequences coding for the same CDR3. This chain connects TRBV28 to TRBJ2-1; TRBD2 matches at 9 bases. The CDR3 spans 14 residues. Germline assignment: CDR1 MDHEN and CDR2 SYDVKM. V was clipped by 4 bases and J by 8 bases; unmatched bases: 6. CDR3 nucleotide sequence: TGTGCCAGCAGTTGGGGGCGGGGGGGGGATGAGCAGTTCTTC. Translation: CASSWGRGGDEQFF.

A single count supports this clone. This chain links TRBV9 with TRBJ2-1; D is tentatively TRBD1 or TRBD2 (5 bases each). CDR1 and CDR2 from the germline V gene are SGDLS and YYNGEE. V gave up 6 bases and J gave up 4 bases, with 14 bases separating them. The CDR3 consists of 14 residues. CDR3 nucleotide sequence: TGTGCCAGCACCCCGGGACGAACATACAATGAGCAGTTCTTC. Translating gives CASTPGRTYNEQFF. The whole variable domain, remainder taken from reference TRBV9 and TRBJ2-1, is DSGVTQTPKHLITATGQRVTLRCSPRSGDLSVYWYQQSLDQGLQFLIQYYNGEERAKGNILERFSAQQFPDLHSELNLSSLELGDSALYFCASTPGRTYNEQFFGPGTRLTVL.

The V gene is TRBV28, the J gene TRBJ1-1; tentative D call: TRBD1 (6 bases). The V and J ends lost 5 bases and 7 bases respectively, with 17 bases between them. Germline CDR1 and CDR2: MDHEN and SYDVKM. The CDR3 covers 14 residues. The CDR3 coding sequence is TGTGCCAGCAGTACCCGGGACATTCGGGATGAAGCTTTCTTT. Amino acid sequence: CASSTRDIRDEAFF.

The chain employs TRBV5-4 and TRBJ2-3; D possibly corresponds to TRBD2 (6 bases). This CDR3 is 16 amino acids long. V was pared by 4 bases and J by 2 bases, with 17 bases between. CDR1 is SGHNT, CDR2 YYREEE, per germline (reference sequence). CDR3 protein: CASSPKPGVDTDTQYF. The CDR3 region has the DNA TGTGCCAGCAGCCCCAAGCCGGGGGTTGACACAGATACGCAGTATTTT.

The V and J genes are TRBV9 and TRBJ2-5, with TRBD1 matching over 8 bases. Gene TRBJ2-7 matches the end of the DNA better, so the J call may be wrong. The CDR3 is 16 amino acids. Germline assignment: CDR1 SGDLS and CDR2 YYNGEE. CDR3 sequence reads: CASSVAPTGALYEQYF. CDR3 sequence (DNA): TGTGCCAGCAGCGTAGCCCCGACAGGGGCCCTCTACGAGCAGTACTTC.

The chain combines TRBV7-3 with TRBJ2-3, with 10 bases identical to TRBD1. The CDR3 is 15 amino acids. Germline V gives CDR1 SGHTA, CDR2 FQGTGA. The V gene end was trimmed by 5 bases and the J gene end by 4 bases; junction bases not matched to a gene: 6. This CDR3 is CASSRTGGPADTQYF. The CDR3 bases are TGTGCCAGCAGCCGGACAGGGGGTCCGGCAGATACGCAGTATTTT.

V gene TRBV10-2 combines with J gene TRBJ2-3; TRBD2 matches at 9 bases. Germline V gene sequence: CDR1 WSHSY, CDR2 SAAADI. Germline trimming cut 4 bases from V and 7 bases from J; bases unmatched to any gene: 9. CDR3 length: 15 amino acids. CDR3 amino acids: CASSGLGLANHTQYF. The CDR3 DNA sequence: TGCGCCAGCAGTGGGCTGGGACTAGCTAACCATACGCAGTATTTT.

This clone is a singleton in its sample. The chain joins TRBV7-9 to TRBJ2-5, with 10 bases matching TRBD2. From germline, CDR1 is SEHNR and CDR2 FQNEAQ (reference sequence). The junction had 5 bases not matched to a gene; V was cut back by 5 bases and J by 2 bases. This CDR3 comprises 15 residues. The CDR3 bases are TGTGCCAGCAGCCCAGGGGGACTAGCGCAAGAGACCCAGTACTTC. Translation: CASSPGGLAQETQYF.

The chain combines TRBV5-5 with TRBJ1-5; D not certain. Germline loops: CDR1 SGHKS, CDR2 YYEKEE (reference sequence). Trimming removed 1 base from V and 2 bases from J, with 7 bases in between. This CDR3 comprises 14 residues. CDR3 residues: CASSLYHGNQPQHF. As DNA, the CDR3 is TGTGCCAGCAGCTTGTACCACGGCAATCAGCCCCAGCATTTT.

This chain's CDR3 is CASRLDTGTGSSQYF. As DNA, the CDR3 is TGTGCCAGCAGGTTAGATACCGGGACAGGGTCTTCGCAGTACTTC. V gene TRBV6-5 combines with J gene TRBJ2-7; 9 bases agree with TRBD1. The CDR3 loop spans 15 amino acids. V shed 6 bases, J shed 9 bases, and the junction held 15 bases outside the gene matches. The germline V gene encodes CDR1 MNHEY and CDR2 SVGAGI.

The chain has TRBV2 and TRBJ1-4, with D unresolved. The germline V gene has CDR1 SNHLY and CDR2 FYNNEI. This CDR3 is built from 13 residues. V shed 10 bases and J shed 7 bases, with 16 bases lying between them. Written as DNA, the CDR3 is TGTGCCATCATGGTAGTGCGGGGTGAAAAACTGTTTTTT. Its translation: CAIMVVRGEKLFF.

This chain uses TRBV4-1 with TRBJ2-7; 9 nucleotides match TRBD1. The CDR3 sequence is 16 residues long. V was clipped by 1 base and J by 6 bases; unmatched bases: 10. Germline values: CDR1 MGHRA, CDR2 YSYEKL. The CDR3 spells CASSQGSGQGSGEQYF. The CDR3 DNA sequence: TGCGCCAGCAGCCAAGGTAGCGGACAGGGGTCGGGCGAGCAGTACTTC.

V is TRBV6-1 and J is TRBJ2-1; no clear D gene. Germline V gene lookup returns CDR1 MNHNS and CDR2 SASEGT. The CDR3 is 12 amino acids. Trimming cost V 4 bases and J 4 bases, with 5 bases left between them. CDR3 loop: CASSAQYNEQFF. The CDR3 coding sequence is TGTGCCAGCAGTGCCCAGTACAATGAGCAGTTCTTC.

V is TRBV2 and J is TRBJ1-5, with D perhaps TRBD1 (6 bases). The germline CDR1 and CDR2 sequences are SNHLY and FYNNEI. The germline V and J ends were trimmed by 4 bases and 7 bases, with 11 bases remaining between them. The CDR3 spans 13 residues. This chain's CDR3 is CASSGQAFQPQHF. For the CDR3, the DNA is TGTGCCAGCAGTGGACAGGCCTTCCAGCCCCAGCATTTT.

The V call is TRBV7-9, the J call TRBJ2-1; D is tentatively TRBD1 or TRBD2 (5 bases each). CDR1 and CDR2 from the germline V gene are SEHNR and FQNEAQ (reference sequence). V was trimmed by 0 bases and J by 10 bases, leaving 7 bases between them. The CDR3 is 12 amino acids. CDR3 region: CASSLARDEQFF. As DNA, the CDR3 is TGTGCCAGCAGCTTAGCCCGGGACGAGCAGTTCTTC. The full variable domain, rest sourced from reference TRBV7-9 and TRBJ2-1, is DTGVSQNPRHKITKRGQNVTFRCDPISEHNRLYWYRQTLGQGPEFLTYFQNEAQLEKSRLLSDRFSAERPKGSFSTLEIQRTEQGDSAMYLCASSLARDEQFFGPGTRLTVL.

The chain has TRBV11-2 and TRBJ2-5; 12 nucleotides align to TRBD2. The CDR3 is made up of 14 amino acids. Germline V lookup: CDR1 SGHAT, CDR2 FQNNGV. V dropped 6 bases and J dropped 12; count of bases not matched to a gene: 11. The CDR3 nucleotides are TGTGCCAGCAGAGCAACTAGCGGGGGGCCCTCGAAGTACTTC. Protein: CASRATSGGPSKYF.

This clone appeared once. CDR3 sequence (DNA): TGTGCCAGCAGCTTGGGCACCGATAACTACGAGCAGTACTTC. It specifies CASSLGTDNYEQYF. The V and J genes are TRBV5-4 and TRBJ2-7; D gene unclear. Per germline, CDR1 SGHNT and CDR2 YYREEE (reference sequence). This CDR3 region has 14 residues. Trimming stripped 0 bases from V and 3 bases from J, with 10 bases between.

Only a few counts were recorded for this clone. The rearrangement uses TRBV7-3 and TRBJ1-1; 11 nucleotides match TRBD1. Per germline, CDR1 SGHTA and CDR2 FQGTGA. This CDR3 comprises 14 residues. The V gene end was trimmed by 6 bases and the J gene end by 5 bases; junction bases not matched to a gene: 5. Here the CDR3 reads CASRGQGVWTEAFF. CDR3 sequence (DNA): TGTGCCAGCAGGGGACAGGGGGTTTGGACTGAAGCTTTCTTT.